Below, one T cell receptor beta chain is given with its context. This sample was taken from a study of blood T cell repertoires in COVID-19. Looking at the study overall: Sources were T cells, B-cell-depleted T cells, or PBMCs; the material itself was cDNA or gDNA.

V gave up 2 bases and J gave up 2 bases, with 13 bases separating them. The CDR3 extends over 15 amino acids. Germline CDR1 SNHLY, CDR2 FYNNEI. Study processing details: Cell counts per sample came from amplifying reference gene primers. Libraries were prepared by immunoSEQ multiplex PCR; TCRdb keeps only in-frame clonotypes and omits some of them. The V and J calls and clone size were taken over from that table, and D and trimming were inferred from the DNA. The table has 100,000 to 150,000 clones, just under 85% seen once. The gene calls are TRBV2 and TRBJ2-7; a weak D match, TRBD2 (7 bases). This receptor was identified in a woman aged 45 to 65 with acute or convalescent COVID-19. The sample comprised peripheral blood. CDR3 residues: CASSESAGAPYEQYF. CDR3 DNA sequence: TGTGCCAGCAGTGAATCTGCGGGGGCCCCCTACGAGCAGTACTTC. The full variable domain, completed using reference TRBV2 and TRBJ2-7, is EPEVTQTPSHQVTQMGQEVILRCVPISNHLYFYWYRQILGQKVEFLVSFYNNEISEKSEIFDDQFSVERPDGSNFTLKIRSTKLEDSAMYFCASSESAGAPYEQYFGPGTRLTVT.